The clone carrying this TCR beta chain was counted once. Its antigen is not identified. This record belongs to a study of cytomegalovirus exposure and HLA in healthy donors. Study-level findings and limits: Reports credit the classifier with highly specific, highly sensitive diagnosis of cytomegalovirus status.

Libraries were prepared by immunoSEQ multiplex PCR; TCRdb keeps only in-frame clonotypes and omits some of them. The sample contains 150,000 to 200,000 clones, roughly 82% of which appear only once. In germline, CDR1 is MDHEN, CDR2 SYDVKM. V trimming: 7 bases; J trimming: 5 bases; junction bases outside the gene matches: 6. There are 13 residues in the CDR3. This chain uses TRBV28 with TRBJ2-7; 9 bases match TRBD1. Sequenced sample: PBMCs. This TCR derives from a woman aged 18-29 years in good health and CMV-seronegative. The CDR3 DNA reads as TGTGCCAGCACGGCGACAGGGGGGCACGAGCAGTACTTC. Amino acids: CASTATGGHEQYF. The full variable domain, rest sourced from reference TRBV28 and TRBJ2-7, is DVKVTQSSRYLVKRTGEKVFLECVQDMDHENMFWYRQDPGLGLRLIYFSYDVKMKEKGDIPEGYSVSREKKERFSLILESASTNQTSMYLCASTATGGHEQYFGPGTRLTVT.